This TCR beta chain came from a study of blood T cells in healthy people across ages (dated by TCRdb to 2015 to 2017). Concerning the study at large: In model experiments, template switching captured about one uniquely barcoded TCR beta cDNA molecule for every two T cells. Age-related changes in TCR beta repertoire diversity were measured in the study by deep sequencing normalized with unique cDNA molecular identifiers. Donors were grouped into four age groups: young (average 16 years), middle-aged (approximately 41), aged (approximately 58) and long-lived (about 82). To avoid experimental bias, donors of different ages were distributed randomly across sequencing lanes. For two donors (one aged 18 to 30 and one aged 80 or older), the study analyzed two additional independent replicas of 1 million unique cDNA reads from the same blood draw.

As concerns this clonotype: Its recognized antigen is unknown. No much larger clone exists at a distance of one base, and base qualities are not known.

The donors were some 39 Caucasian individuals from Russia, aged about 6 to 100 years, who were systemically healthy. Approximately 11 milliliters of peripheral blood were drawn from each donor into EDTA-treated Vacutainer tubes. PBMCs were isolated by Ficoll-Paque density-gradient centrifugation, with at least 7 million obtained per sample. Total RNA was extracted from PBMCs with Trizol reagent, with at least 6 micrograms obtained per sample. The percentages of naive CD45RAhigh/CD27high T cells were determined by flow cytometry on a PBMC aliquot from every donor. Study-wide findings and limitations: Observed TCR beta diversity per million T cells fell roughly linearly with age, and a significant reduction was already apparent by age around 44. Estimates of total diversity based on one million sequenced T cells were regarded as lower bounds and as underestimates. Compared with the aged group, more naive CD4+ T cells, fewer expanded clones and increased TCR diversity were shown by the long-lived group, suggesting age selection. Conclusive comparison of naive and antigen-experienced compartments was prevented by the profiling of bulk unsorted PBMCs. The CMV infection status of donors was not known, potentially confounding age-related changes in expanded clonotypes. There was a strong correlation between observed TCR beta diversity and the percentage of naive T cells measured by flow cytometry.

According to the germline V gene, CDR1 reads MRHNA and CDR2 reads SNTAGT. Taken from cysteine to phenylalanine, the CDR3 has 14 residues. Only the CDR3 part of the read is kept: 42 bases, read in frame from the first base. V ends up 1 base short and J 8 bases short, with an unmatched junction base count of 5. The protocol used for the library was 5' RACE. Sequencing instrument: Illumina HiSeq 2500. The second PCR ran for about 6 to 12 cycles and used a J-beta primer mix along with a sample-barcoded 5' primer. A unique molecular identifier was introduced onto each TCR beta cDNA molecule by a template-switch 5' adaptor carrying 12 random nucleotides. Each sample yielded at least 3 million CDR3-containing paired-end reads. The Mint cDNA synthesis kit, primed by a TRBC-specific oligonucleotide, was used to synthesize first-strand cDNA from all RNA. After uracil-DNA glycosylase treatment, a first 18-cycle PCR used universal primers M1SS and BC2_uni_R on all cDNA. The paper's processing steps were these. For normalization, 1 million high-quality reads were randomly selected from each sample, with every read carrying a distinct molecular identifier. Instead of being binned into consensus sequences, reads that shared molecular identifiers were thrown out. MiTCR, set to a Q25 quality threshold and the strictest error-elimination algorithm, was used for CDR3 identification, clonotype clustering and error correction. A nonparametric unseen species model with Euler transformation was used to estimate a lower bound on total TCR beta diversity. In TCRdb, the public reads were trimmed at Q25 with fastp and aligned with MiXCR, with productive beta chains retained. CDR3 protein duplicates are merged, each entry listing the most common genes and DNA. The authors' filters were not applied to this entry. The sample has about 1.6 million distinct CDR3 sequences on record, roughly 32% of them singletons. Clones ranked in the top ten supply approximately 10% of the sample.

Sample: blood. The chain is made from TRBV6-4 and TRBJ2-1; 7 junctional bases match TRBD1. The source of this sequence is a woman younger than 45 in good health. This receptor has the CDR3 CASSDFRQGHEQFF. Here is the DNA: TGTGCCAGCAGTGACTTTAGACAGGGTCATGAGCAGTTCTTC.